The 10 T cell receptor beta chains below all came from one sample that was sequenced in a study of glioma-infiltrating T cells. Using RNA template, CDR3s of TCR alpha and beta were amplified with iRepertoire arm-PCR. Each CDR3 protein is one row after TCRdb ran MiXCR on the multiplex PCR reads. This sample has roughly 200,000 distinct CDR3 sequences, with 32% found just once. Material: glioma tissue, nonneoplastic brain tissue, or PBMCs (not recorded which). The source of these receptors is a human donor with low-grade glioma or glioblastoma, undergoing nonglioma brain surgery, or in good health (not recorded which).

This clonotype was observed a single time. A junction boundary mismatches the germline segment, possibly from a read error. V gene TRBV2 combines with J gene TRBJ2-7, with TRBD1 identical over 8 bases. The CDR3 sequence is 14 residues long. Per germline, CDR1 SNHLY and CDR2 FYNNEI. CDR3 sequence: CASSEGQGTYEQYF. The CDR3 region has the DNA TGTGCCAGCAGCGAAGGACAGGGAACCTACGAGCAGTACTTC.

This clonotype was detected many times. This rearrangement joins TRBV7-2 to TRBJ2-1; 8 bases match TRBD1. The ends lost 5 bases at V and 2 bases at J; junction bases unmatched: 5. The CDR3 contains 15 residues. Germline values: CDR1 SGHTA, CDR2 FQGNSA. CDR3 sequence: CASSPRTGTYNEQFF. Written as DNA, the CDR3 is TGTGCCAGCAGCCCTCGGACAGGGACCTACAATGAGCAGTTCTTC.

The V call is TRBV7-2, the J call TRBJ1-5; no reliable D call. CDR3 length: 17 amino acids. Germline V gene sequence: CDR1 SGHTA, CDR2 FQGNSA. Trimming cost V 6 bases and J 0 bases, with 18 bases left between them. CDR3 loop: CASRSSLGSYSNQPQHF. The CDR3 DNA reads TGTGCCAGCAGATCCTCGCTAGGGTCCTATAGCAATCAGCCCCAGCATTTT. The whole variable domain, remainder taken from reference TRBV7-2 and TRBJ1-5, is GAGVSQSPSNKVTEKGKDVELRCDPISGHTALYWYRQSLGQGLEFLIYFQGNSAPDKSGLPSDRFSAERTGGSVSTLTIQRTQQEDSAVYLCASRSSLGSYSNQPQHFGDGTRLSIL.

Concerning this clonotype: One base away lies a much larger clone, so this may be a sequencing read error. The gene calls are TRBV29-1 and TRBJ2-3; TRBD2 agrees at 9 bases. CDR1 is SQVTM and CDR2 is ANQGSEA in the germline V gene. Trimming took 6 bases from V and 5 from J; bases not matched to a gene: 9. The CDR3 runs to 14 residues. The CDR3 sequence: CSVISGRGGDTQYF. Here the CDR3 DNA reads TGCAGCGTCATTAGCGGGAGAGGGGGAGATACGCAGTATTTT.

Many counts were recorded for this clonotype. The chain recombines TRBV7-9 with TRBJ1-4, with D hard to call. V was trimmed by 2 bases and J by 5 bases, leaving 0 bases between them. The length of the CDR3 is 11 residues. Germline CDR1 SEHNR, CDR2 FQNEAQ (reference sequence). The DNA for the CDR3 is TGTGCCAGCAGCTTAAATGAAAAACTGTTTTTT. It translates to CASSLNEKLFF.

This clonotype appeared many times. The chain couples TRBV28 to TRBJ1-1; 10 bases agree with TRBD1. With 6 bases clipped from V and 4 bases from J, the junction kept 5 bases outside the gene matches. The CDR3 totals 14 residues. The germline V gene encodes CDR1 MDHEN and CDR2 SYDVKM. The CDR3 nucleotides are TGTGCCAGCAGAACCGACAGGGGGCCCACTGAAGCTTTCTTT. Its translation: CASRTDRGPTEAFF.

Many counts were recorded for this clonotype. A much larger clonotype is one base distant, so this may be a read error. The chain joins TRBV20-1 to TRBJ2-3; D remains unclear. V lost 2 bases and J lost 8, with 11 bases in between. Germline CDR1 is DFQATT and CDR2 is SNEGSKA (reference sequence). This CDR3 has 12 amino acids. CDR3 in DNA: TGCAGTGCTAGACTGGGTGCAGGTACGCAGTATTTT. It specifies CSARLGAGTQYF.

Details on this clonotype: A much larger clone sits a single nucleotide away, making a read error possible. This sequence joins TRBV19 and TRBJ1-6; no clear D. Germline CDR1 reads LNHDA; CDR2 reads SQIVND (reference sequence). The CDR3 spans 14 residues. CDR3 protein: CASTPIFTDSTLHF. DNA for the CDR3: TGTGCCAGTACCCCGATTTTTACGGATTCAACCCTCCACTTT.

This clonotype was picked up many times. The chain recombines TRBV4-2 with TRBJ2-5, with 7 bases lining up with TRBD2. V gave up 3 bases and J gave up 1 base; unmatched junction bases: 5. Per the germline V gene, CDR1 is LGHNA and CDR2 is YNFKEQ. The CDR3 loop spans 15 amino acids. CDR3 protein: CASSQGLYIQETQYF. The CDR3 bases are TGTGCCAGCAGCCAGGGACTATACATCCAAGAGACCCAGTACTTC.

In this sample, this clonotype turned up many times. This sequence joins TRBV20-1 and TRBJ2-1, with 8 bases lining up with TRBD2. There are 14 residues in the CDR3. Germline V CDR1 and CDR2: DFQATT, SNEGSKA (reference sequence). The V and J ends lost 0 bases and 4 bases, in that order; junction bases with no gene match: 2. DNA for the CDR3: TGCAGTGCTAGAGACGGGAGGGTGTACAATGAGCAGTTCTTC. This gives the protein CSARDGRVYNEQFF.